This TCR beta chain was recorded in a study of OX40 agonist ivuxolimab in advanced cancers. Study details: The dose-escalation cohort was around 83% male, with a mean age of around 60 years, ranging about 23 to 90.

Comment on this clone: The antigen is undetermined.

Study-wide results and caveats: Clonal expansion in partial responders at 0.1-3.0 mg/kg ranked among the lowest. Researchers did not establish what antigens the expanded peripheral T cells target. Expanded clones were, on average, more numerous in CD8+ T cells than in CD4+.

Repertoires were generated with immunoSEQ multiplex PCR, while TCRdb's copy carries only in-frame clones and drops some. The top ten hold roughly 0.66% of the sample, which has approximately 76,000 clones, about 82% seen once. With 10 bases clipped from V and 3 bases from J, the junction kept 20 bases outside the gene matches. Germline V gene sequence: CDR1 MRHNA, CDR2 SNTAGT. The CDR3 is 18 amino acids. This sample comprised CD4+ or CD8+ T cells sorted from blood, obtained in a trial of the OX40 agonist ivuxolimab. This receptor was obtained from an adult with an advanced solid tumor such as melanoma, head and neck, liver or kidney cancer. The rearrangement uses TRBV6-4 and TRBJ2-3; the match to TRBD1 covers 9 bases. The CDR3 region is CAKEQALRQTGGTDTQYF. CDR3 in DNA: TGTGCCAAAGAACAGGCCCTCAGACAGACAGGGGGTACAGATACGCAGTATTTT.